The next 19 T cell receptor beta chains were all read from a single sample in a study of T cells in tumors after PD-1 blockade. Method: immunoSEQ multiplex PCR; TCRdb's copy keeps in-frame clones and lacks some. The sample comprises approximately 45,000 clones, 65% to 80% of which are singletons, and about 9.3% rests with the top ten. This material consisted of PBMCs, taken before anti-PD-1 therapy. Receptor source: a human donor with advanced basal cell or squamous cell carcinoma (not recorded which).

This clone showed up just a few times. The genes are TRBV9 and TRBJ1-3; tentatively, D is TRBD1 (6 bases). Germline V CDR1 and CDR2: SGDLS, YYNGEE. This CDR3 has 19 residues. Deletions cut 2 bases from V and 4 bases from J, with 25 bases between. This CDR3 reads CASSVGGQRLPSGGNTIYF. The CDR3 DNA reads as TGTGCCAGCAGCGTGGGGGGACAAAGGCTCCCCAGTGGCGGAAACACCATATATTTT.

The chain recombines TRBV11-1 with TRBJ1-1, with D possibly being TRBD1 (5 bases). This CDR3 is built from 12 residues. V lost 5 bases and J 7 bases, leaving 11 bases between the germline ends. Germline-derived CDR1 and CDR2 are SGHAT and FQDESV (reference sequence). The CDR3 reads CASSAWGVEAFF. CDR3 DNA: TGTGCCAGCAGCGCCTGGGGGGTTGAAGCTTTCTTT. Looking up the rest from reference TRBV11-1 and TRBJ1-1 gives the full variable domain: EAEVAQSPRYKITEKSQAVAFWCDPISGHATLYWYRQILGQGPELLVQFQDESVVDDSQLPKDRFSAERLKGVDSTLKIQPAELGDSAMYLCASSAWGVEAFFGQGTRLTVV.

The chain joins TRBV7-9 to TRBJ2-1; 7 bases are a match to TRBD1. Germline lookup yields CDR1 SEHNR and CDR2 FQNEAQ (reference sequence). The CDR3 runs to 15 residues. Losses at the gene ends were 5 bases for V and 7 bases for J; bases not matched to a gene: 11. CDR3 amino acids: CASSTGVGGRNEQFF. In DNA, the CDR3 is TGTGCCAGCAGCACAGGGGTTGGGGGTAGGAATGAGCAGTTCTTC.

This clone came up once. The chain combines TRBV7-6 with TRBJ2-1, with D hard to call. The germline V and J ends were trimmed by 0 bases and 7 bases, with 16 bases remaining between them. Germline V gene sequence: CDR1 SGHVS, CDR2 FNYEAQ. The CDR3 has 16 residues. CDR3: CASSLAALPPANEQFF. CDR3 sequence (DNA): TGTGCCAGCAGCTTAGCTGCTCTCCCCCCAGCAAATGAGCAGTTCTTC.

The J gene is TRBJ2-5, the V gene TRBV24-1; D might be TRBD1 (5 bases). The CDR3 has 15 residues. Germline CDR1 and CDR2: KGHDR and SFDVKD. Trimming cost V 4 bases and J 6 bases, with 17 bases left between them. The CDR3 sequence is CATSDRQAGRKTQYF. As DNA, the CDR3 is TGTGCCACCAGTGACCGGCAAGCAGGGCGGAAGACCCAGTACTTC.

The chain is built from TRBV7-9 and TRBJ1-5; maybe TRBD1 (5 bases). Trimming left V 1 base short and J 8 bases short, with 12 bases between. Looked up from germline, CDR1 is SEHNR and CDR2 is FQNEAQ (reference sequence). The CDR3 totals 14 residues. CDR3 sequence (DNA): TGTGCCAGCAGCTTAGATGGGGGGGGTAAGCCCCAGCATTTT. The encoded protein is CASSLDGGGKPQHF.

This clone was observed a few times. CDR3 nucleotides: TGTGCCAGCAAGATGACAGGCCAAGAGACCCAGTACTTC. Encoded protein: CASKMTGQETQYF. The V and J genes are TRBV7-2 and TRBJ2-5; D is perhaps TRBD1 (6 bases). This CDR3 contains 13 residues. V was shortened by 7 bases and J by 1 base, with 10 bases between the two germline ends. The germline V gene has CDR1 SGHTA and CDR2 FQGNSA.

J is TRBJ2-5 and V is TRBV29-1; D perhaps matches TRBD2 (5 bases). V was trimmed by 7 bases and J by 1 base, leaving 16 bases between them. This CDR3 comprises 14 residues. Per the germline V gene, CDR1 is SQVTM and CDR2 is ANQGSEA. CDR3 amino acids: CSGIERGSQETQYF. For the CDR3, the DNA is TGCAGCGGGATCGAACGCGGGTCCCAAGAGACCCAGTACTTC.

This chain links TRBV7-2 with TRBJ1-2, with 9 bases identical to TRBD1. This CDR3 has 15 residues. The germline V gene has CDR1 SGHTA and CDR2 FQGNSA. V shed 1 base and J 7 bases; nucleotides not matched to a gene: 7. Written as DNA, the CDR3 is TGTGCCAGCAGCTTAGGGACAGGGGACGTCCGTGGCTACACCTTC. This sequence encodes CASSLGTGDVRGYTF.

This chain connects TRBV3-1 (or the pseudogene TRBV3-2) to TRBJ1-2; weak D call: TRBD1 (6 bases). Trimming pared 0 bases from V and 8 bases from J, leaving 13 bases between. From germline, CDR1 is LGHDT and CDR2 YNNKEL (reference sequence). The CDR3 loop spans 14 amino acids. The CDR3 here is CASSQDTGRKGYTF. DNA of the CDR3: TGTGCCAGCAGCCAAGATACAGGGCGAAAGGGCTACACCTTC.

This rearrangement joins TRBV4-2 to TRBJ1-3; tentatively, D is TRBD1 (6 bases). CDR1 and CDR2 from the germline V gene are LGHNA and YNFKEQ. The V end lost 1 base, the J end lost 0 bases, and 13 bases lay between the germline ends. This CDR3 contains 17 residues. CDR3 sequence: CASSQGVTGSSGNTIYF. CDR3 nucleotide sequence: TGTGCCAGCAGCCAAGGAGTCACAGGGAGCTCTGGAAACACCATATATTTT.

V gene TRBV3-1 (or the pseudogene TRBV3-2) combines with J gene TRBJ2-3, with TRBD2 identical over 9 bases. In germline, CDR1 is LGHDT, CDR2 YNNKEL (reference sequence). The trim removed 1 base at V and 7 bases at J, leaving 15 bases unmatched. The CDR3 length is 18 residues. The CDR3 sequence: CASSQGNQGGGASNTQYF. The CDR3 DNA reads TGTGCCAGCAGCCAAGGGAACCAAGGCGGGGGGGCCTCAAATACGCAGTATTTT.

CDR3 residues: CASSETGLNEQYF. The CDR3 coding sequence is TGTGCCAGCAGTGAGACAGGGTTAAACGAGCAGTACTTC. The genes are TRBV6-1 and TRBJ2-7; 7 bases are shared with TRBD1. V shed 3 bases and J 5 bases; nucleotides not matched to a gene: 4. Germline assignment: CDR1 MNHNS and CDR2 SASEGT. The CDR3 contains 13 residues.

This clone was recorded only once. The chain has TRBV7-2 and TRBJ1-5, with no clear D. V was cut by 1 base and J by 0 bases, with 7 bases left in between. The CDR3 loop spans 15 amino acids. CDR1 is SGHTA, CDR2 FQGNSA, per germline. CDR3 loop: CASSLGIDSNQPQHF. CDR3 DNA: TGTGCCAGCAGCTTAGGCATTGATAGCAATCAGCCCCAGCATTTT. Based on the CDR3 plus reference TRBV7-2 and TRBJ1-5, the full variable domain is GAGVSQSPSNKVTEKGKDVELRCDPISGHTALYWYRQSLGQGLEFLIYFQGNSAPDKSGLPSDRFSAERTGGSVSTLTIQRTQQEDSAVYLCASSLGIDSNQPQHFGDGTRLSIL.

This sequence joins TRBV19 and TRBJ2-1; D remains unclear. The CDR3 has 15 residues. V was trimmed by 6 bases and J by 1 base, leaving 13 bases between them. Germline V gives CDR1 LNHDA, CDR2 SQIVND (reference sequence). In DNA form, the CDR3 reads TGTGCCAGTAGATATCACGCCAAGTCCTACAATGAGCAGTTCTTC. The encoded protein is CASRYHAKSYNEQFF.

V gene TRBV10-3 combines with J gene TRBJ1-5; tentative D call: TRBD1 (5 bases). Germline CDR1 is ENHRY and CDR2 is SYGVKD. Trimming took off 6 bases at V and 5 bases at J, with 20 bases between the two ends. The CDR3 has 16 amino acids. The CDR3 reads CAIRRGPSKRDQPQHF. The CDR3 nucleotides read TGTGCCATCAGACGGGGACCCTCGAAGAGGGATCAGCCCCAGCATTTT.

The J gene is TRBJ2-1, the V gene TRBV12-3 or TRBV12-4; 10 bases agree with TRBD1. The CDR3 runs to 12 residues. With V trimmed by 7 bases and J by 15 bases, 9 bases remained unmatched. CDR3 sequence: CASNGDRGFTFF. CDR3 in DNA: TGTGCCAGCAACGGGGACAGGGGCTTCACGTTCTTC.

The V gene is TRBV2, the J gene TRBJ2-3; 11 bases map to TRBD2. This CDR3 spans 16 amino acids. The V gene's germline CDR1 is SNHLY and CDR2 FYNNEI. The J segment lost 10 bases and the V segment lost 1 base, leaving 10 bases of the junction unmatched. CDR3 in DNA: TGTGCCAGCAGTGAAGGACTAGCGGGAACCGGTATCTCGCAGTATTTT. Translated, it gives CASSEGLAGTGISQYF.

The J gene is TRBJ1-2, the V gene TRBV7-6; no clear D. CDR1 SGHVS and CDR2 FNYEAQ come from the germline V gene. CDR3 length equals 14 residues. V shed 1 base and J shed 2 bases, with 8 bases lying between them. CDR3 in DNA: TGTGCCAGCAGCTTAGGGGTAGAAAACTATGGCTACACCTTC. This sequence encodes CASSLGVENYGYTF.